This T cell receptor beta chain was sequenced for a study of blood T cell repertoires in COVID-19. The method was immunoSEQ multiplex PCR; TCRdb's version includes in-frame clones alone and lacks a portion of them. The top ten clones hold 6.3% of a sample with 84,000 or so clones, around 92% of them seen once. This clone was observed once. Sample: peripheral blood. The TCR comes from an older woman with active COVID-19.

The CDR3 reads CASRDTGRANNQPQHF. CDR3 DNA: TGTGCCAGCCGGGACACAGGAAGGGCAAACAATCAGCCCCAGCATTTT. This chain connects TRBV19 to TRBJ1-5, with a weak D call TRBD1 (6 bases). This CDR3 has 16 amino acids. V was pared by 9 bases and J by 3 bases, with 21 bases between. Germline V CDR1 and CDR2: LNHDA, SQIVND (reference sequence).